The clone carrying this T cell receptor (beta chain) has at least ten counts. Antigen: not known. This specimen belongs to a study of post-analysis software for immune sequencing data. Study-wide findings and caveats: The study found significantly lower normalized Chao1 diversity in multiple sclerosis patients than in controls. TRBV5-6, TRBV5-1 and TRBV20-1 belonged to a set of a handful of TRBV segments that were more frequent in patients than controls.

The library was made from cDNA and included unique molecular identifiers. Some 500,000 cDNA molecules were recovered from an input of about 0.85 to 11 million T cells. TCRdb processed the PCR reads anew with MiXCR; each CDR3 protein has one entry. The sample gives roughly 700,000 distinct CDR3 sequences, less than 35% of which show up once; 0.56% is in the top ten. With 3 bases clipped from V and 2 bases from J, the junction kept 9 bases outside the gene matches. This CDR3 contains 17 residues. The germline V gene has CDR1 SGHTA and CDR2 FQGNSA. The TCR sequence derives from a girl aged 5-17 years with multiple sclerosis. The chain couples TRBV7-2 to TRBJ2-1; 8 bases map to TRBD2. Sequences were obtained from blood. CDR3 DNA: TGTGCCAGCAGCTTTCAACCCGGGGGGGTAACCTACAATGAGCAGTTCTTC. Translated: CASSFQPGGVTYNEQFF.